The source of this T cell receptor (beta chain) is a study of blood T cell repertoires in COVID-19. For the study at large: Spain, Italy and the United States supplied samples that represented acute and convalescent COVID-19. Sources were T cells, B-cell-depleted T cells, or PBMCs; the material itself was cDNA or gDNA.

In its sample, this clone was seen once. Original handling: Reference gene primer amplification gave nucleated cell count estimates. Using immunoSEQ multiplex PCR, the repertoire was profiled, and TCRdb retains in-frame clones only, with some absent. Clone size and V and J calls were adopted from that table, with D and trimming inferred from the DNA. This sample has approximately 57,000 clones, with almost 85% found just once. The junction had 4 bases not matched to a gene; V was cut back by 0 bases and J by 1 base. The CDR3 extends over 15 amino acids. Per germline, CDR1 SGDLS and CDR2 YYNGEE. Sample: peripheral blood. This sequence joins TRBV9 and TRBJ2-7; 7 nucleotides match TRBD2. The receptor was isolated from a woman older than 75 with acute or convalescent COVID-19. Here the CDR3 DNA reads TGTGCCAGCAGCGTAGGTACTAGCGAATCCTACGAGCAGTACTTC. This gives the protein CASSVGTSESYEQYF.